The T cell receptor beta chain under discussion was sequenced for a study of T cell repertoires in cytomegalovirus infection. One entry per CDR3 protein results from TCRdb running MiXCR on the reads. The sample consists of 750,000 to 950,000 distinct CDR3 sequences, under 35% of them appearing once. Concerning this clonotype itself: Antigen unknown.

The receptor was isolated from a human donor in good health (CMV status not recorded). Some clones in this sample may be carry-over from other donors' samples. The material sequenced was cultured CD8+ T cells from PBMCs, taken from culture after CMV antigen stimulation.

The CDR3 DNA is TGTGCCAGCAGCCGCACTGACTCAGGGTCCGAGAACACTGAAGCTTTCTTT. Translating it yields CASSRTDSGSENTEAFF. This chain links TRBV7-9 with TRBJ1-1; D is possibly TRBD1 (5 bases). V was trimmed by 5 bases and J by 1 base, leaving 20 bases between them. CDR1 and CDR2 (germline): SEHNR, FQNEAQ (reference sequence). The CDR3 totals 17 residues.